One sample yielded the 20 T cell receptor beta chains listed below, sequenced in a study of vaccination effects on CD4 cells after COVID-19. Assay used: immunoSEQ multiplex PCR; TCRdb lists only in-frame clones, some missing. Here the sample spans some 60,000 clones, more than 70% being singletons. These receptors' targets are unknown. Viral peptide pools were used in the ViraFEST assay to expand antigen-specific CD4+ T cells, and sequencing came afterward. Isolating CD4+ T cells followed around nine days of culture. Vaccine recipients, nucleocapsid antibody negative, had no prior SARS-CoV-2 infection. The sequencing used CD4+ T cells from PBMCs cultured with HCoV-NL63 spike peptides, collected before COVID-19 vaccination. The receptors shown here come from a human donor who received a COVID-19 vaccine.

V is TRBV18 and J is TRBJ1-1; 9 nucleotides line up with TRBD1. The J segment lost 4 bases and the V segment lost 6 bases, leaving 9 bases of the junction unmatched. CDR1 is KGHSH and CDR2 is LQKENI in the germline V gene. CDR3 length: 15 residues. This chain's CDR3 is CASSAGQGQGTEAFF. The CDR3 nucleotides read TGTGCCAGCTCGGCGGGACAGGGACAGGGCACTGAAGCTTTCTTT.

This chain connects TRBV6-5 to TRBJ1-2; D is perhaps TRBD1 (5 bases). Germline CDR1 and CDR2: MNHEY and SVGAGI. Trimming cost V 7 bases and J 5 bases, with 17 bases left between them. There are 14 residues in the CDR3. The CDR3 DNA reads TGTGCCAGCACCAACGCCTTGGGGGTTTATGGCTACACCTTC. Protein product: CASTNALGVYGYTF.

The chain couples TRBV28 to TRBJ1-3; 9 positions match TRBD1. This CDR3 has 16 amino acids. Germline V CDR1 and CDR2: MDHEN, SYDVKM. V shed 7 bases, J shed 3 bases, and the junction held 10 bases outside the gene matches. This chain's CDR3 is CASTLDTGGRGNTIYF. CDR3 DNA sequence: TGTGCCAGCACCTTAGACACAGGGGGCCGTGGAAACACCATATATTTT. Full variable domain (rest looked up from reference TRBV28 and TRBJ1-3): DVKVTQSSRYLVKRTGEKVFLECVQDMDHENMFWYRQDPGLGLRLIYFSYDVKMKEKGDIPEGYSVSREKKERFSLILESASTNQTSMYLCASTLDTGGRGNTIYFGEGSWLTVV.

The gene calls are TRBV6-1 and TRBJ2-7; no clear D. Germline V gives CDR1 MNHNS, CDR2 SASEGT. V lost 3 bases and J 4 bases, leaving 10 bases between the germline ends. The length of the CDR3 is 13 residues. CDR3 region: CASSEVGLYEQYV. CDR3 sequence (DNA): TGTGCCAGCAGTGAGGTAGGGTTATACGAGCAGTACGTC.

The CDR3 sequence is CASSPSTGIGDEQFF. As DNA, the CDR3 is TGTGCCAGCTCACCCTCGACAGGGATCGGCGATGAGCAGTTCTTC. V usage is TRBV18 and J usage is TRBJ2-1; TRBD1 matches at 7 bases. CDR1 is KGHSH and CDR2 is LQKENI in the germline V gene. V lost 3 bases to trimming and J lost 8 bases; unmatched junction nucleotides: 10. The CDR3 covers 15 residues.

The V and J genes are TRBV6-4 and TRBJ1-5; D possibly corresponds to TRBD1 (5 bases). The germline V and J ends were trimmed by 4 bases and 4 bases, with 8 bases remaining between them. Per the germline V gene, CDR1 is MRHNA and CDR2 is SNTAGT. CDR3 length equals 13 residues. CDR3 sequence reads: CASSVTANQPQHF. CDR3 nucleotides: TGTGCCAGCAGTGTGACAGCTAATCAGCCCCAGCATTTT.

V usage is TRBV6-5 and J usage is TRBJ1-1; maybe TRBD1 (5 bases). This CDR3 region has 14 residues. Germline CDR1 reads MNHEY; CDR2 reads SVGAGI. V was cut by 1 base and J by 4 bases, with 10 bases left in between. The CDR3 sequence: CASSYWGEGTEAFF. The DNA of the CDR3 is TGTGCCAGCAGTTACTGGGGGGAGGGCACTGAAGCTTTCTTT.

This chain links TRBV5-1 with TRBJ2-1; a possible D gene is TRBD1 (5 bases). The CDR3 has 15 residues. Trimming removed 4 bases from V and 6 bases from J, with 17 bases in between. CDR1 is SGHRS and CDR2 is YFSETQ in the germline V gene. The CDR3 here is CASSPRRGSPNEQFF. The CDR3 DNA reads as TGCGCCAGCAGCCCCCGAAGGGGCAGCCCCAATGAGCAGTTCTTC.

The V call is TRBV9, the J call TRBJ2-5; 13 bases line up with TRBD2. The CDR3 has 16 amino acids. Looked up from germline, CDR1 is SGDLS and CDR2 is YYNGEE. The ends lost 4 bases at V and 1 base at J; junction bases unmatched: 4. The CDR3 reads CASSLGLAGIQETQYF. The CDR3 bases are TGTGCCAGCAGCCTGGGACTAGCGGGGATCCAAGAGACCCAGTACTTC.

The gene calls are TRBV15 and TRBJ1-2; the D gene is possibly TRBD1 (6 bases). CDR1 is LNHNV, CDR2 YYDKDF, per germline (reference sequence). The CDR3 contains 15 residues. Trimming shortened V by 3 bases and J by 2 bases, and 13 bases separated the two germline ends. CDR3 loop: CATSSYRDANYGYTF. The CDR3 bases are TGTGCCACCAGCAGTTACAGGGACGCCAACTATGGCTACACCTTC.

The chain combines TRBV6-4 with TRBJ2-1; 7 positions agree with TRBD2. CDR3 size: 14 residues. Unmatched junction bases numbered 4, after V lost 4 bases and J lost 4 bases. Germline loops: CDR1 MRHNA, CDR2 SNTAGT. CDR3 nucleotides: TGTGCCAGCAGTGCCAGCGGGGCGTACAATGAGCAGTTCTTC. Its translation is CASSASGAYNEQFF.

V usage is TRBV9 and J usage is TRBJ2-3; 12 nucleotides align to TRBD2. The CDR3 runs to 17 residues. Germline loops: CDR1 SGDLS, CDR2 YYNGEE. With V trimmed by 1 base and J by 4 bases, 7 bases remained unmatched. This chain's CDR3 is CASSVSLAGGSADTQYF. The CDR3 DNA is TGTGCCAGCAGCGTATCGCTAGCGGGGGGGTCAGCAGATACGCAGTATTTT.

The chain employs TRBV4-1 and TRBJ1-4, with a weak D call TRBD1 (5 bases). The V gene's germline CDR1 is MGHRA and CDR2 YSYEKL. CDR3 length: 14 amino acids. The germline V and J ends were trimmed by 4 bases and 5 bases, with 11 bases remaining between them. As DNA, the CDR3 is TGCGCCAGCAGCCCCGGGACGGAGAATGAAAAACTGTTTTTT. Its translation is CASSPGTENEKLFF.

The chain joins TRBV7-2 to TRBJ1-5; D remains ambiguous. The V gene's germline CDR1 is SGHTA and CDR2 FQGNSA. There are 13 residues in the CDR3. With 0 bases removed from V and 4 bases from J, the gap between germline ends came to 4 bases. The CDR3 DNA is TGTGCCAGCAGCTTAGCGCAGAATCAGCCCCAGCATTTT. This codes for CASSLAQNQPQHF.

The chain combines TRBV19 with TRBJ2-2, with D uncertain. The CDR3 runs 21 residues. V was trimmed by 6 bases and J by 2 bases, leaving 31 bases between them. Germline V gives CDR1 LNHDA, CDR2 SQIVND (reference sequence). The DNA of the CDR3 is TGTGCCAGTAGATACCTCTCTACCAACGTGAGGCCGTTCGTTAACACCGGGGAGCTGTTTTTT. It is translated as CASRYLSTNVRPFVNTGELFF.

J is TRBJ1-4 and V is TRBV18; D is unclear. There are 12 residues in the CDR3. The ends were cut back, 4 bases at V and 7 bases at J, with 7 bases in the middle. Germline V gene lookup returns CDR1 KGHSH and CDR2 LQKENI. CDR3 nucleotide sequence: TGTGCCAGCTCACGAGGGCGTGAAAAACTGTTTTTT. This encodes CASSRGREKLFF. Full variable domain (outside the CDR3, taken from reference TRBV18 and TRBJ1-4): NAGVMQNPRHLVRRRGQEARLRCSPMKGHSHVYWYRQLPEEGLKFMVYLQKENIIDESGMPKERFSAEFPKEGPSILRIQQVVRGDSAAYFCASSRGREKLFFGSGTQLSVL.

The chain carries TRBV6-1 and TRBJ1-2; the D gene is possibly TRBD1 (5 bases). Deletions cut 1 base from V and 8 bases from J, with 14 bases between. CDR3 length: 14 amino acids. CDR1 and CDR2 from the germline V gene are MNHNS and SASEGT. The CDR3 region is CASSEGYPREGYTF. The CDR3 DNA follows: TGTGCCAGCAGTGAAGGGTATCCCAGGGAAGGCTACACCTTC.

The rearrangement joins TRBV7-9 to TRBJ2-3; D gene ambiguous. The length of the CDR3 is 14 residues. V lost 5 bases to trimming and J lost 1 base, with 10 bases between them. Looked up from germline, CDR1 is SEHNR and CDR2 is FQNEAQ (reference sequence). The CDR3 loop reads CASSASRGTDTQYF. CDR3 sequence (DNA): TGTGCCAGCAGCGCCTCTCGGGGCACAGATACGCAGTATTTT.

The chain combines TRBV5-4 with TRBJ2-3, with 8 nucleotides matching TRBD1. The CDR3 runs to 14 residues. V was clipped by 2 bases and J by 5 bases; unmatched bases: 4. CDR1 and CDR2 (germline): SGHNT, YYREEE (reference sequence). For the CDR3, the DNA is TGTGCCAGCAGCTTCGGCAGGGGGCAAGATACGCAGTATTTT. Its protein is CASSFGRGQDTQYF.

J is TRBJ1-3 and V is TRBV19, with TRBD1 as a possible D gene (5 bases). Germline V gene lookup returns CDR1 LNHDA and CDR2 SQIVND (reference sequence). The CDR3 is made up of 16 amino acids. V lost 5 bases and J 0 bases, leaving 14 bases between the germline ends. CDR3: CASSFWTRSSGNTIYF. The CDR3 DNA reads TGTGCCAGTAGTTTCTGGACACGCTCCTCTGGAAACACCATATATTTT. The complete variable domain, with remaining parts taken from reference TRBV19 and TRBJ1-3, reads DGGITQSPKYLFRKEGQNVTLSCEQNLNHDAMYWYRQDPGQGLRLIYYSQIVNDFQKGDIAEGYSVSREKKESFPLTVTSAQKNPTAFYLCASSFWTRSSGNTIYFGEGSWLTVV.